This TCR beta chain was obtained from a study of blood T cell repertoires in COVID-19. Overall study: Samples taken during acute and convalescent COVID-19 were collected in the United States, Italy and Spain. T cells, B-cell-depleted T cells, or PBMCs supplied cDNA or gDNA.

Original processing notes: Reference gene primers were amplified, and this amplification served to estimate nucleated cell counts. Libraries were prepared by immunoSEQ multiplex PCR; TCRdb keeps only in-frame clonotypes and omits some of them. V, J and clone size are taken as reported in that table, and D and trimming were inferred from the DNA itself. The table shows about 220,000 clones, with about four fifths occurring only once. Sequencing was performed on peripheral blood. This clonotype was obtained from a woman in her twenties or thirties who had recovered from COVID-19.

CDR3 bases: TGTGCCAGCAGTTTGTCTAGGGGACTAGGTCCAGATACGCAGTATTTT. This sequence encodes CASSLSRGLGPDTQYF. The chain recombines TRBV28 with TRBJ2-3; TRBD2 matches at 8 bases. CDR3 size: 16 residues. V shed 3 bases and J 4 bases; nucleotides not matched to a gene: 9. Germline loops: CDR1 MDHEN, CDR2 SYDVKM. Variable domain in full (rest from reference TRBV28 and TRBJ2-3): DVKVTQSSRYLVKRTGEKVFLECVQDMDHENMFWYRQDPGLGLRLIYFSYDVKMKEKGDIPEGYSVSREKKERFSLILESASTNQTSMYLCASSLSRGLGPDTQYFGPGTRLTVL.